These T cell receptor beta chains were read from a single sample in a study of blood T cell repertoires in COVID-19. TCRdb's table, derived via immunoSEQ multiplex PCR, lists solely in-frame clones and lacks some. The data contain about 180,000 clones, around 85% of them seen just once; the ten biggest clones take up about 8.6%. The source material was peripheral blood. These receptors originate from a man between 45 and 60 years old with active or convalescent COVID-19. Each CDR3 is given with its conserved first and last residue. Fields, in order: V gene, D gene, J gene, clone size, CDR3 DNA, CDR3 protein. The D gene is left open where the match is weak. Clone size is not always given. Where it is, it says once, few, many or a class for expanded clones.

TRBV19	TRBD1	TRBJ2-7	NA	TGTGCCAGTAGTATTCCCGGGACAGGCCTTTACGAGCAGTACTTC	CASSIPGTGLYEQYF
TRBV1	NA	TRBJ2-1	once	TGCACCAGCAGCCAGATAGCGGGGGGGATATACAATGAGCAGTTCTTC	CTSSQIAGGIYNEQFF
TRBV19	NA	TRBJ1-5	NA	TGTGCCAGTAGTATTCAAGGGGGACGGGGTCAGCCCCAGCATTTT	CASSIQGGRGQPQHF
TRBV14	TRBD2	TRBJ2-7	NA	TGTGCCAGCAGCCAAATCGGGGACTACGGCGTTGACGAGCAGTACTTC	CASSQIGDYGVDEQYF
TRBV5-1	NA	TRBJ1-3	NA	TGCGCCAGCAGCCGGAGCGGGGAGAGCTCTGGAAACACCATATATTTT	CASSRSGESSGNTIYF
TRBV4-1	TRBD2	TRBJ2-3	NA	TGCGCCAGCAGCCACACTAGCGGGAGGGGCACAGATACGCAGTATTTT	CASSHTSGRGTDTQYF
TRBV30	NA	TRBJ1-4	few	TGTGCCTGGGCGAGGCAGCTTAATGAAAAACTGTTTTTT	CAWARQLNEKLFF
TRBV12-3/TRBV12-4	NA	TRBJ1-2	few	TGTGCCAGCAGTATTGACATGATCGGTGGCTACACCTTC	CASSIDMIGGYTF
TRBV5-1	NA	TRBJ1-5	NA	TGCGCCAGCAGCCCTAGCGGAGATAGCAATCAGCCCCAGCATTTT	CASSPSGDSNQPQHF
TRBV6-2/TRBV6-3	NA	TRBJ2-5	NA	TGTGCCAGCAGTTACGTAGCGGCTAGACAAGAGACCCAGTACTTC	CASSYVAARQETQYF
TRBV7-9	NA	TRBJ2-3	NA	TGTGCCAGCAGCACGGGGTCAGGACTCACAGATACGCAGTATTTT	CASSTGSGLTDTQYF
TRBV6-5	TRBD1	TRBJ1-4	NA	TGTGCCAGCAGCCGGGACAGTAGGGAAAAACTGTTTTTT	CASSRDSREKLFF
TRBV7-9	NA	TRBJ1-2	NA	TGTGCCAGCAGACTTAATGAGGGATACACCTTC	CASRLNEGYTF
TRBV20-1	TRBD1	TRBJ2-2	NA	TGCAGTGCTAGTAGGCATCAGGGGGCCGGGGAGCTGTTTTTT	CSASRHQGAGELFF
TRBV6-1	NA	TRBJ1-5	NA	TGTGCCAGCAGTGAGATACAGGGCTTTCAGCCCCAGCATTTT	CASSEIQGFQPQHF
TRBV27	TRBD1	TRBJ2-2	NA	TGTGCCACCACTACCTCCGGGACAGCGAACACCGGGGAGCTGTTTTTT	CATTTSGTANTGELFF
TRBV5-1	TRBD2	TRBJ2-1	NA	TGCGCCAGCAGCCTGGAAGGACTAGCGGGAGGTGAGCAGTTCTTC	CASSLEGLAGGEQFF
TRBV9	TRBD1	TRBJ1-6	NA	TGTGCCAGCAGCTTAACAGGGGATTCACCCCTCCACTTT	CASSLTGDSPLHF
TRBV30	TRBD1	TRBJ1-1	NA	TGTGCCTGGAGTCGGACAGGGGGCTTTTCTGAAGCTTTCTTT	CAWSRTGGFSEAFF
TRBV27	NA	TRBJ1-1	NA	TGTGCCAGCACCGAATCTCAACTCAGCCTAGCCCACCTGATGAACACTGAAGCTTTCTTT	CASTESQLSLAHLMNTEAFF
TRBV10-2	TRBD1	TRBJ1-1	NA	TGCGCCAGCAGTGAGTCGCCAGGGGGCTTCGCTGAAGCTTTCTTT	CASSESPGGFAEAFF
TRBV3-1/TRBV3-2	NA	TRBJ1-2	NA	TGTGCCAGCAGCCCGAGTTCGGACGGACTCTATGGCTACACCTTC	CASSPSSDGLYGYTF
TRBV18	NA	TRBJ2-5	NA	TGTGCCAGCTCACCGTCCCGTGACAGACAAGAGACCCAGTACTTC	CASSPSRDRQETQYF
TRBV18	TRBD2	TRBJ2-3	few	TGTGCCAGCTCACCAACGGGGGGTACAGGAGGCACAGATACGCAGTATTTT	CASSPTGGTGGTDTQYF
TRBV2	TRBD2	TRBJ2-1	NA	TGTGCCAGCAGTTTACTAGCGGGGGGGCCGAATGAGCAGTTCTTC	CASSLLAGGPNEQFF
TRBV12-5	NA	TRBJ1-3	NA	TGTGCTAGTGGTTTGGCCGTTCTCTCTGGAAACACCATATATTTT	CASGLAVLSGNTIYF
TRBV9	TRBD1	TRBJ2-2	NA	TGTGCCAGCAGCGCCAAAATGATGACAGGGATAAACACCGGGGAGCTGTTTTTT	CASSAKMMTGINTGELFF
TRBV5-1	TRBD2	TRBJ2-2	NA	TGCGCCAGCAGCTTACCGGGACTAGCGGGGGGGCCAGAGACCGGGGAGCTGTTTTTT	CASSLPGLAGGPETGELFF
TRBV11-2	TRBD1	TRBJ2-5	NA	TGTGCCAGCAGCGACGGGACAGGGGGCGGTGAGACCCAGTACTTC	CASSDGTGGGETQYF
TRBV6-5	NA	TRBJ1-1	NA	TGTGCCAGCAGTTACTCGGGGTACAGGGCGAACACTGAAGCTTTCTTT	CASSYSGYRANTEAFF
TRBV7-9	NA	TRBJ2-5	once	TGTGCCAGCAGCCAACTAGCTGGTGAGACCCAGTACTTC	CASSQLAGETQYF
TRBV12-3/TRBV12-4	NA	TRBJ1-3	NA	TGTGCCAGCAGTTTAAGGGAGGGAAACACCATATATTTT	CASSLREGNTIYF
TRBV5-6	NA	TRBJ1-4	once	TGTGCCAGCAGCCCCCAGCGGGGAACTAATGAAAAACTGTTTTTT	CASSPQRGTNEKLFF
TRBV2	NA	TRBJ1-6	NA	TGTGCCAGCTTACCGGGACACAAAAATTCACCCCTCCACTTT	CASLPGHKNSPLHF
TRBV6-2/TRBV6-3	NA	TRBJ2-7	NA	TGTGCCAGCAGCCTCGAGCCTAGAGACTACGAGCAGTACTTC	CASSLEPRDYEQYF
TRBV19	TRBD1	TRBJ1-2	once	TGTGCCAGTAACATCGGACAGGGGCCTTATGGCTACACCTTC	CASNIGQGPYGYTF
TRBV12-3/TRBV12-4	NA	TRBJ1-6	NA	TGTGCCAGCAGCGTCCGGCGGTCACCCCTCCACTTT	CASSVRRSPLHF
TRBV2	NA	TRBJ2-7	once	TGTGCTACCCAAGAGGGAGCCACAAGGGCCTACGAGCAGTACTTC	CATQEGATRAYEQYF
TRBV6-5	NA	TRBJ1-2	NA	TGTGCCAGCAACTCACAGGGCGGAAGGCCCTATGGCTACACCTTC	CASNSQGGRPYGYTF
TRBV27	NA	TRBJ2-7	NA	TGTGCCAGCACCCCCGGGGGAGAACCCTACGAGCAGTACTTC	CASTPGGEPYEQYF
TRBV4-3	TRBD1	TRBJ2-3	NA	TGCGCCGTTTCGACAGGGCTTGCAGATACGCAGTATTTT	CAVSTGLADTQYF
TRBV7-6	NA	TRBJ2-5	NA	TGTGCCAGCAGCTTAGCGGGCGCGGGGGCAGGGGAGACCCAGTACTTC	CASSLAGAGAGETQYF
TRBV19	TRBD1	TRBJ1-1	few	TGTGCCAGTAGTATGTACAGGGGAAGCATGAACACTGAAGCTTTCTTT	CASSMYRGSMNTEAFF
TRBV7-9	NA	TRBJ1-4	NA	TGTGCCAGCAGCTTAGTTGCGGGCGGGGGCGATGAAAAACTGTTTTTT	CASSLVAGGGDEKLFF
TRBV28	NA	TRBJ1-5	NA	TGTGCCAGCAGTTTGCGGCACAACAATCAGCCCCAGCATTTT	CASSLRHNNQPQHF
TRBV19	NA	TRBJ1-3	few	TGTGCCAGTTGCCCCTCCGGGGACACCTACTCTGGAAACACCATATATTTT	CASCPSGDTYSGNTIYF
TRBV6-4	NA	TRBJ1-5	NA	TGTGCCAGCAGTGACTCAGCGACGGGGAGGGAGCAGCCCCAGCATTTT	CASSDSATGREQPQHF
TRBV6-5	TRBD2	TRBJ2-7	NA	TGTGCCAGCAGTACAGGGGGACTAGCGGGGGGTGAGCAGTACTTC	CASSTGGLAGGEQYF
TRBV23-1	NA	TRBJ2-7	NA	TGCGCCAGCAGTCATTCTGGACAGAGTCCCTACGAGCAGTACTTC	CASSHSGQSPYEQYF
TRBV18	NA	TRBJ2-7	NA	TGTGCCAGCTCACCGGCGGCCTCCTACGAGCAGTACTTC	CASSPAASYEQYF
TRBV5-1	TRBD1	TRBJ2-2	NA	TGCGCCAGCAGCTTGGACCGACAGGGGGCCAACACCGGGGAGCTGTTTTTT	CASSLDRQGANTGELFF
TRBV18	TRBD2	TRBJ2-1	NA	TGTGCCAGCTCACCAGGACTAGCGGTCAACAATGAGCAGTTCTTC	CASSPGLAVNNEQFF
TRBV12-3/TRBV12-4	NA	TRBJ1-2	NA	TGTGCCAGCAGCCCCAGGGTTTGGTATGGCTACACCTTC	CASSPRVWYGYTF
TRBV7-9	NA	TRBJ2-7	NA	TGTGCCAGCAGCTTAGTAGGTTCATTGGACAGCTACTACGAGCAGTACTTC	CASSLVGSLDSYYEQYF
TRBV6-5	TRBD1	TRBJ2-7	NA	TGTGCCAGCAGTAGGGACAGAAGCTCCTACGAGCAGTACTTC	CASSRDRSSYEQYF